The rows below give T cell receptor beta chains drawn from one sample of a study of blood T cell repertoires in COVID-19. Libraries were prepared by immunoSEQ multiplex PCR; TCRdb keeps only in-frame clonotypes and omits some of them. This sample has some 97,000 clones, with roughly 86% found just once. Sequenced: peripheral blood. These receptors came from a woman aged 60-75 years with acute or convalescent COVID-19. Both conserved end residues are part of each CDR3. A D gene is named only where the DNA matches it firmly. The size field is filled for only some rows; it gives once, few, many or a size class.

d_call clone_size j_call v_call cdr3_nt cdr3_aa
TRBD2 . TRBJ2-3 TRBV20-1 TGCAGTGCTAGTGCCAGCGGGGGTAGCACAGATACGCAGTATTTT CSASASGGSTDTQYF
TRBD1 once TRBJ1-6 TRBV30 TGTGCCTGGAAGGACAGGGGGAGGTCACCCCTCCACTTT CAWKDRGRSPLHF
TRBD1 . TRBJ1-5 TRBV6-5 TGTGCCACCATGATGGACAGGCGAGGGTACCAGCCCCAGCATTTT CATMMDRRGYQPQHF
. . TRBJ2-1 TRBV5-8 TGTGCCAGCAGCTTGTTTATTAGCGGAAGCTCCTACAATGAGCAGTTCTTC CASSLFISGSSYNEQFF
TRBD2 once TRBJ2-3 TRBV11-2 TGTGCCAGCAGCTTAGATCGGGGGGGAGATACGCAGTATTTT CASSLDRGGDTQYF
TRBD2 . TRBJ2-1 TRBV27 TGTGCCAGCAGCCGTCTAGCGGGAGGTTCCAATGAGCAGTTCTTC CASSRLAGGSNEQFF
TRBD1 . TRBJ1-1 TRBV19 TGTGCCAGTAGACCCCAGGGGGCTATGAACACTGAAGCTTTCTTT CASRPQGAMNTEAFF
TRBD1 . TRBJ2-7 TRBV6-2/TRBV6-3 TGTGCCAGCAGTTACCCACAGGGGTCCATCTCCTACGAGCAGTACTTC CASSYPQGSISYEQYF
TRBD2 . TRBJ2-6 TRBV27 TGTGCCAGCAGTTTATCGAGTCGGGGGGGCGCCAACGTCCTGACTTTC CASSLSSRGGANVLTF
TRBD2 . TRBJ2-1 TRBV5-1 TGCGCCAGCAGCTTGCGTGGGACTAGCGGGAGTCTCGACAATGAGCAGTTCTTC CASSLRGTSGSLDNEQFF
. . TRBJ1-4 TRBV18 TGTGCCAGCTCACCACGGTCGGCGGGAAATGAAAAACTGTTTTTT CASSPRSAGNEKLFF
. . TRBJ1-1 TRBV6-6 TGTGCCAGCAGGGACTCTTTCGGACGGTTGAACACTGAAGCTTTCTTT CASRDSFGRLNTEAFF
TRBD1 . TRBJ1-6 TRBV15 TGTGCCACCAGCAGGAATATCCGGGACAGGGGTTCACCCCTCCACTTT CATSRNIRDRGSPLHF
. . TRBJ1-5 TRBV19 TGTGCCAGTAGTATAGAGGGGGGTCAGCCCCAGCATTTT CASSIEGGQPQHF
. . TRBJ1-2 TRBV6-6 TGTGCCAGCAGTTACGACCAGGGTTATGGCTACACCTTC CASSYDQGYGYTF
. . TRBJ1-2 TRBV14 TGTGCCAGCAGCTCTAACAAGGGGCCATATGGCTACACCTTC CASSSNKGPYGYTF
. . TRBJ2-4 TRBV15 TGTGCCACCAGCAGAGATGTGGCAAACATTCAGTACTTC CATSRDVANIQYF
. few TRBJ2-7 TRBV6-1 TGTGCCAGCAGTGAGTTAGGACTCCCCTACGAGCAGTACTTC CASSELGLPYEQYF
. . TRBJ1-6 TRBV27 TGTGCCAGCAGTTTATCCGCACAACGGACGGGGTGGGTGTCACCCCTCCACTTT CASSLSAQRTGWVSPLHF
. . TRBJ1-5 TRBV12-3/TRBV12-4 TGTGCCAGCCAGAGGGGGGGCGGTCAGCCCCAGCATTTT CASQRGGGQPQHF